This T cell receptor beta chain came from a study of long-term antiretroviral therapy in people with HIV. Study overall: Samples from the earliest time points predate the 2015 immediate-ART recommendation by about a decade.

The assay used was immunoSEQ (version v3.0), run at survey level. Libraries were prepared by immunoSEQ multiplex PCR; TCRdb keeps only in-frame clonotypes and omits some of them. The repertoire includes tens of thousands of clones, over 90% of them detected once, and around 6% sits in the top ten. Study-level results: Post-ART samples showed increased diversity that remained below transplant donor control levels.

Details on this clone: Antigen: not known.

V dropped 0 bases and J dropped 9 bases, with 14 bases sitting between them. CDR1 is LGHNA, CDR2 YNFKEQ, per germline. This CDR3 spans 14 amino acids. This TCR was sampled from a woman between 40 and 55 years old with HIV. The chain uses TRBV4-2 and TRBJ1-1; D remains unclear. Material: unsorted PBMCs, obtained approximately 6.3 years after starting antiretroviral therapy. The CDR3, as DNA: TGTGCCAGCAGCCAAGACGTGACATCTCACCAAGCTTTCTTT. Translating gives CASSQDVTSHQAFF.